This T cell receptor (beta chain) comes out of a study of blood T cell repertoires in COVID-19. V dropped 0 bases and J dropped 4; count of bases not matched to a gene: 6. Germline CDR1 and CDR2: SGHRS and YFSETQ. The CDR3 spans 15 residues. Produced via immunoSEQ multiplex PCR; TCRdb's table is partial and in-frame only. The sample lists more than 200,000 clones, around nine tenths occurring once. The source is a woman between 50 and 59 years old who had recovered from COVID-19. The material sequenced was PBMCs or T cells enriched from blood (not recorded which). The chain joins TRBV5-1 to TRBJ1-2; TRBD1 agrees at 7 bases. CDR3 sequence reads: CASSLVPGQSYGYTF. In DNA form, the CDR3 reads TGCGCCAGCAGCTTGGTTCCGGGACAGTCCTATGGCTACACCTTC.